These T cell receptor beta chains were read from a single sample in a study of blood T cell repertoires in COVID-19. Repertoires were generated with immunoSEQ multiplex PCR, while TCRdb's copy carries only in-frame clones and drops some. The repertoire holds around 57,000 clones, with roughly 84% as singletons. The sequenced sample consisted of peripheral blood. These TCRs come from a man aged 50-60 years with active COVID-19. Both conserved end residues are part of each CDR3. The order of the fields is D gene, J gene, clone size, V gene, CDR3 DNA, CDR3 protein. The D gene is left open where the match is weak. A clone size is listed for some rows: how often the clone was seen (once, few, many), or a class if it is expanded.

TRBD2	TRBJ2-3	-	TRBV5-4	TGTGCCAGCAGCTTGGGGGGGGTAGCGGGAGATACGCAGTATTTT	CASSLGGVAGDTQYF
-	TRBJ1-1	-	TRBV30	TGTGCCTGGAGTCGTCGACGGGAGAACACTGAAGCTTTCTTT	CAWSRRRENTEAFF
-	TRBJ2-1	-	TRBV7-2	TGTGCCAGCAGCTTAGTTCGGAGCATCTACAATGAGCAGTTCTTC	CASSLVRSIYNEQFF
-	TRBJ2-3	-	TRBV5-4	TGTGCCAGCAGCGCGCCGAGGCGGGAATCGGTCACAGATACGCAGTATTTT	CASSAPRRESVTDTQYF
TRBD2	TRBJ2-1	-	TRBV7-2	TGTGCCAGCAGACTCCAAAGCGGGAGGGCCGGGGATGAGCAGTTCTTC	CASRLQSGRAGDEQFF
TRBD1	TRBJ2-1	-	TRBV4-3	TGCGCCAGCAGCCATCGGACAGGCCCCCGCTCCTACAATGAGCAGTTCTTC	CASSHRTGPRSYNEQFF
TRBD2	TRBJ2-3	-	TRBV9	TGTGCCAGCAGCGTATCCCCAGCGGGGCCAGAAGATACGCAGTATTTT	CASSVSPAGPEDTQYF
-	TRBJ1-1	-	TRBV11-2	TGTGCCAGCAGCTTTACCCACAGGCGTGAAGCTTTCTTT	CASSFTHRREAFF
-	TRBJ2-2	-	TRBV19	TGTGCCAGTAGTATCCGCGGGGACGGGGAGCTGTTTTTT	CASSIRGDGELFF
TRBD1	TRBJ2-5	-	TRBV28	TGTGCCAGCAGTTTATTTAAGGGACAGACCCAAGAGACCCAGTACTTC	CASSLFKGQTQETQYF
-	TRBJ1-3	-	TRBV5-1	TGCGCCAGCAGCTCGGTTCTCTCTGGAAACACCATATATTTT	CASSSVLSGNTIYF
TRBD2	TRBJ2-2	-	TRBV20-1	TGCAGTGCTAGTCCGGGACTAGCGAACGGGGAGCTGTTTTTT	CSASPGLANGELFF
-	TRBJ2-5	-	TRBV9	TGTGCCAGCAGCGTAGGAGGTGGAGCGGGCGAGACCCAGTACTTC	CASSVGGGAGETQYF
TRBD2	TRBJ2-3	-	TRBV4-3	TGCGCCAGCAGCCAAGGGGCGGGGGGGTTAGATACGCAGTATTTT	CASSQGAGGLDTQYF
-	TRBJ1-2	-	TRBV5-6	TGTGCCAGCAGCTTGGTGGAGGCAGGCCACTATGGCTACACCTTC	CASSLVEAGHYGYTF
-	TRBJ2-7	once	TRBV25-1	TGTGCCAGCAGTGACTACGTAGACTACGAGCAGTACTTC	CASSDYVDYEQYF
TRBD1	TRBJ1-2	-	TRBV18	TGTGCCAGCTCACCTCCGGGACAGAACTATGGCTACACCTTC	CASSPPGQNYGYTF
-	TRBJ1-2	-	TRBV5-1	TGCGCCAGCAGCTCAGCAAGGGGAAGCTACACCTTC	CASSSARGSYTF
TRBD2	TRBJ2-3	-	TRBV2	TGTGCCAGCAGTGCCCCGTCGGGAGCGGGGGCGGGAGATACGCAGTATTTT	CASSAPSGAGAGDTQYF
TRBD1	TRBJ1-4	once	TRBV19	TGTGCCAGTAGTGGGACAGGGGGAACTAATGAAAAACTGTTTTTT	CASSGTGGTNEKLFF
TRBD1	TRBJ1-1	-	TRBV3-1/TRBV3-2	TGTGCCAGCAGCCCGCAGGGGGCCGGGAACACTGAAGCTTTCTTT	CASSPQGAGNTEAFF
-	TRBJ2-2	-	TRBV7-2	TGTGCCAGCAGCTTAGGGCTGAACACCGGGGAGCTGTTTTTT	CASSLGLNTGELFF
-	TRBJ2-1	-	TRBV6-2/TRBV6-3	TGTGCCAGCAGTTATTTGGAGGAGCAGTTCTTC	CASSYLEEQFF
-	TRBJ1-2	-	TRBV6-6	TGTGCCAGCAGTTACAACCCTCGGGGCTACACCTTC	CASSYNPRGYTF
TRBD1	TRBJ2-4	-	TRBV2	TGTGCCAGCAGCAGGGACAGGGGGTACAGTAACATTCAGTACTTC	CASSRDRGYSNIQYF
-	TRBJ2-5	once	TRBV15	TGTGCCACCAGCAGAGGATCAGGGGTTGGAGAGACCCAGTACTTC	CATSRGSGVGETQYF
TRBD2	TRBJ2-2	-	TRBV7-8	TGTGCCAGCAGCCCGGAAGGGGGACTAGCGGGGAGGAACACCGGGGAGCTGTTTTTT	CASSPEGGLAGRNTGELFF
-	TRBJ2-1	-	TRBV10-3	TGTGCCATCAGTGAAACTAGGGCTGAGCAGTTCTTC	CAISETRAEQFF
-	TRBJ2-6	-	TRBV28	TGTGCCAGCAGTTTTAGGACATTACTCTCTGGGGCCAACGTCCTGACTTTC	CASSFRTLLSGANVLTF
TRBD1	TRBJ2-7	-	TRBV7-8	TGTGCCAGCAGCCTAACAGACAGGGGCTACGAGCAGTACTTC	CASSLTDRGYEQYF
-	TRBJ2-3	-	TRBV28	TGTGCCAGCAGTCTTACAGCGGGAAAAGGGGGGCCAGATACGCAGTATTTT	CASSLTAGKGGPDTQYF
-	TRBJ1-2	-	TRBV24-1	TGTGCCACCAGTGAGAAAACGGCAGGGGAACGCTTACGTGGCTACACCTTC	CATSEKTAGERLRGYTF
TRBD1	TRBJ2-1	-	TRBV16	TGTGCCAGCAGCCAATTTTGGGGACAGGGGCGAACACGAGAGCAGTTCTTC	CASSQFWGQGRTREQFF
-	TRBJ1-3	-	TRBV9	TGTGCCAGCAGTTCCACCGCCAGGGGCTCTGGAAACACCATATATTTT	CASSSTARGSGNTIYF
TRBD1	TRBJ2-7	-	TRBV28	TGTGCCAGCAGTTCCCCCGGGACAGGGGAACGCGAGCAGTACTTC	CASSSPGTGEREQYF
-	TRBJ2-7	-	TRBV2	TGTGCCAGCACCGAGCGGGCCTACGAGCAGTACTTC	CASTERAYEQYF
-	TRBJ2-1	-	TRBV7-8	TGTGCCAGCAGCACCGGCAGGGGTGGTTACAATGAGCAGTTCTTC	CASSTGRGGYNEQFF
TRBD2	TRBJ2-1	-	TRBV20-1	TGCAGTGCTAGTCAGACTAGCGGGAGTGGTAATGAGCAGTTCTTC	CSASQTSGSGNEQFF
TRBD2	TRBJ2-3	-	TRBV3-1/TRBV3-2	TGTGCCAGCAGCCAAGGAAGCGGGGGCGTCACAGATACGCAGTATTTT	CASSQGSGGVTDTQYF
-	TRBJ2-3	-	TRBV28	TGTGCCAGCAGCGGCCCAGGGCGAGATACGCAGTATTTT	CASSGPGRDTQYF
-	TRBJ1-2	once	TRBV30	TGTGCCTGGAGTTTAAAGGGAGATTCGTGGAGGAATGGCTACACCTTC	CAWSLKGDSWRNGYTF
-	TRBJ2-5	once	TRBV3-1/TRBV3-2	TGTGCCAGCAGCCAAGGGCCTAGTGGAGAGACCCAGTACTTC	CASSQGPSGETQYF
-	TRBJ1-6	-	TRBV6-2/TRBV6-3	TGTGCCAGCAGTTATATGGCGGGACGTCGATCCGATAATTCACCCCTCCACTTT	CASSYMAGRRSDNSPLHF
TRBD2	TRBJ2-3	-	TRBV7-3	TGTGCCAGCAGCTTTGGTAGCGGGAAGGACGGGCACCCAGATACGCAGTATTTT	CASSFGSGKDGHPDTQYF
TRBD1	TRBJ2-1	-	TRBV27	TGTGCCAGCAGTTTGGGACAGGGTACCGATGAGCAGTTCTTC	CASSLGQGTDEQFF
-	TRBJ2-7	few	TRBV5-6	TGTGCCAGCAGCTTGAAGCCCTACGAGCAGTACTTC	CASSLKPYEQYF
-	TRBJ1-1	-	TRBV27	TGTGCCAGCAGTTTATCCCTATATCCTCGAGGCAGCACTGAAGCTTTCTTT	CASSLSLYPRGSTEAFF